This T cell receptor (beta chain) was observed in a study of OX40 agonist ivuxolimab in advanced cancers. Overall study: Clinicians treated patients with ivuxolimab, an agonistic anti-OX40 (CD134) antibody. Study-level results: CD4+ and CD8+ T cells in blood underwent clonal expansion by week 6 at 0.1 to 3.0 mg/kg. The antigens recognized by the expanded peripheral T cells, that is their antigen specificity, were not determined.

Researchers took blood at baseline, on cycle 4 day 1, and on cycle 7 day 1. Sequencing used immunoSEQ multiplex PCR; TCRdb keeps in-frame clones, though not all of them. The sample has tens of thousands of clones; approximately 86% are singletons. The trim removed 2 bases at V and 5 bases at J, leaving 6 bases unmatched. CDR1 is MNHEY and CDR2 is SVGAGI in the germline V gene. This CDR3 comprises 15 residues. For this clone: Its antigen is as yet unknown.

The sample in question was CD4+ or CD8+ T cells sorted from blood, obtained in a trial of the OX40 agonist ivuxolimab. The sequence was obtained from an adult with an advanced solid tumor such as melanoma, head and neck, liver or kidney cancer. The chain joins TRBV6-5 to TRBJ1-5; 7 bases are a match to TRBD1. CDR3 loop: CASSYAGGKDQPQHF. The CDR3 coding sequence is TGTGCCAGCAGTTACGCAGGGGGAAAGGATCAGCCCCAGCATTTT.